This TCR beta chain comes out of a study of T-cell reconstitution after alpha-beta-depleted transplantation in children. Molecular barcoding with unique molecular identifiers was used for the TCRbeta library. In TCRdb, the PCR reads were re-called with MiXCR into one record per CDR3 protein. The sample includes fewer than 750,000 distinct CDR3 sequences, under 30% seen only once; the top ten take 14%. This clonotype came up a few times. Its antigen is not identified. Findings and caveats of the study: Reportedly, roughly two months post-transplant, alpha-beta T cells arose from several hundred expanded graft clones. A year had passed since transplant, and T-cell counts and diversity by then came mostly from newly produced T cells.

The sequence was collected from a boy in the first two years of life who had a stem cell transplant for acute myeloid leukemia, so the T cells may come from the graft donor. This material consisted of PBMCs, mostly from graft donor cells, taken 360 days after TCRalphabeta/CD19-depleted stem cell transplant.

CDR3 bases: TGTGCCAGCAGTCGTAGCGGGGGGCCGTCCTACAATGAGCAGTTCTTC. It translates to CASSRSGGPSYNEQFF. The chain joins TRBV2 to TRBJ2-1; 10 positions match TRBD2. Germline CDR1 and CDR2: SNHLY and FYNNEI. Losses at the gene ends were 5 bases for V and 1 base for J; bases not matched to a gene: 5. The CDR3 totals 16 residues.